This TCR beta chain was observed in a study of CD8+ T cells in alopecia areata. General study findings and limits: In scalp samples, resident alphabeta T cells of normal skin are also sequenced.

CDR3 length equals 16 residues. Regarding this clone: Its target is not known.

After isolation, RNA underwent reverse transcription to generate cDNA as the sequencing template. Libraries were prepared by immunoSEQ multiplex PCR; TCRdb keeps only in-frame clonotypes and omits some of them. The sample has about 140,000 clones, about 47% seen once; the top ten hold more than 0.95%. Sequencing was performed on CD4+ T cells sorted from blood, taken at week 0. This chain connects TRBV21-1 to TRBJ1-3. TRBV21-1 counts as a pseudogene. The clonotype was recovered from a human donor with alopecia areata. The DNA of the CDR3 is TGTGCCAGCAGCAAAAGCCCGGGGGAGTTTGGAAACACCATATATTTT. Protein product: CASSKSPGEFGNTIYF.